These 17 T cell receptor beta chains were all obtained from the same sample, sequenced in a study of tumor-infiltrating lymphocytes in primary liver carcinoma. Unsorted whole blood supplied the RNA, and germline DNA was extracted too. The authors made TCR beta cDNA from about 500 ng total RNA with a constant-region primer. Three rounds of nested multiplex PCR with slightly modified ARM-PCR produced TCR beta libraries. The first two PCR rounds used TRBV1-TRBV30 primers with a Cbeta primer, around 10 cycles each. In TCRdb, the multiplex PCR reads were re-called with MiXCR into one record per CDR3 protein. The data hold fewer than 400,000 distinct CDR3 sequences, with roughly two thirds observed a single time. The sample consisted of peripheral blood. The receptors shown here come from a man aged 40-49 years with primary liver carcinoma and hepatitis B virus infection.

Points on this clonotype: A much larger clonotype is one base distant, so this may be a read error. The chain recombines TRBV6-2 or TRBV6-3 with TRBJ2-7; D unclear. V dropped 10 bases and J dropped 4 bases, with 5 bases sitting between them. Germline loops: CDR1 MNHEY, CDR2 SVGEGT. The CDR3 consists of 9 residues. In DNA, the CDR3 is TGTGCCACGTGTTACGAGCAGTACTTC. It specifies CATCYEQYF.

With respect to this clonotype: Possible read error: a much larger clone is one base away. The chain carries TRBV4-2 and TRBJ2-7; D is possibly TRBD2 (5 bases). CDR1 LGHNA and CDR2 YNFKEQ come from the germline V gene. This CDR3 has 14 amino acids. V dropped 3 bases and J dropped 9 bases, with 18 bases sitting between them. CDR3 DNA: TGTGCCAGCAGCCACAGCGGCGGAATAAACGGGCAGTACTTC. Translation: CASSHSGGINGQYF.

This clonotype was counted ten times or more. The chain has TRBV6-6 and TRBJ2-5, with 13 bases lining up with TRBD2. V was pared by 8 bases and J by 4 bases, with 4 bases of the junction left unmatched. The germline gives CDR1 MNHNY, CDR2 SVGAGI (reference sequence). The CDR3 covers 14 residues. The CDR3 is CASLGLAGVETQYF. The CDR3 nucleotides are TGTGCCAGCCTCGGACTAGCGGGAGTAGAGACCCAGTACTTC.

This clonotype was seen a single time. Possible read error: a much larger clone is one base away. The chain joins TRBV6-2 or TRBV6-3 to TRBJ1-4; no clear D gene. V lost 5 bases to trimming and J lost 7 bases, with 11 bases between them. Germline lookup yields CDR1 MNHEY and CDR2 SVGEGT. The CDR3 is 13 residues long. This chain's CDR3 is CASSRHPSEKLFF. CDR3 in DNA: TGTGCCAGCAGTCGACACCCTAGTGAAAAACTGTTTTTT.

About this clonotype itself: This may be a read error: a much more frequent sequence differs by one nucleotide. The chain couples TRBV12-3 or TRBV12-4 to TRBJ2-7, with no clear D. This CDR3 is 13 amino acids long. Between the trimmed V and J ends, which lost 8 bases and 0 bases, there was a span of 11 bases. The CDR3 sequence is CASAMGNSYEQYF. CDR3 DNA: TGTGCCAGCGCCATGGGGAACTCCTACGAGCAGTACTTC.

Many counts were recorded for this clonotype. This CDR3 is CSVYRYQETQYF. The DNA of the CDR3 is TGCAGCGTTTACCGGTACCAAGAGACCCAGTACTTC. The genes are TRBV29-1 and TRBJ2-5; no clear D gene. Trimming left V 5 bases short and J 0 bases short, with 7 bases between. Germline V CDR1 and CDR2: SQVTM, ANQGSEA. The CDR3 totals 12 residues.

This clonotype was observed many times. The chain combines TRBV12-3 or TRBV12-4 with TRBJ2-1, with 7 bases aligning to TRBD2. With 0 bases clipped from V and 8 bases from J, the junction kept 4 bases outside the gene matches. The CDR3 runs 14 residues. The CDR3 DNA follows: TGTGCCAGCAGTTTAGCGGGAGGGCCCGATGAGCAGTTCTTC. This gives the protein CASSLAGGPDEQFF.

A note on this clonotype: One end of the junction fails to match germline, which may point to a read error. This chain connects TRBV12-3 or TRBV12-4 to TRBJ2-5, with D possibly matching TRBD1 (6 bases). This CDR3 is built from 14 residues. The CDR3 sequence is CASKSPDRTETRYF. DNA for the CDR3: TGTGCCAGCAAATCCCCAGACAGGACCGAGACCCGGTACTTC.

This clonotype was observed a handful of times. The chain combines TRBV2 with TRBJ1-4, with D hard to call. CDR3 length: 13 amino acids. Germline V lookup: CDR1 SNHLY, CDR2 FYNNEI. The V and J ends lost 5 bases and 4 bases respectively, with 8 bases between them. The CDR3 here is CASSYNRNEKLFF. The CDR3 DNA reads TGTGCCAGCAGTTACAATCGTAATGAAAAACTGTTTTTT.

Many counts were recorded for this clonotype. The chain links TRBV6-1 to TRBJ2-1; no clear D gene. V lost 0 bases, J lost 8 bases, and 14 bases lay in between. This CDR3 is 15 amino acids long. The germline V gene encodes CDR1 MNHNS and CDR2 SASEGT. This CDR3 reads CASSEAWVAQDEQFF. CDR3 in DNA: TGTGCCAGCAGTGAAGCTTGGGTAGCTCAGGATGAGCAGTTCTTC.

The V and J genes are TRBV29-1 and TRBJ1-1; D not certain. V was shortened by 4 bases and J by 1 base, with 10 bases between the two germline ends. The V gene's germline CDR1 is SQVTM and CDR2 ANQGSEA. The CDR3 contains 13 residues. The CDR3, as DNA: TGCAGCGTTGTTAGACGGTCGAACACTGAAGCTTTCTTT. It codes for CSVVRRSNTEAFF.

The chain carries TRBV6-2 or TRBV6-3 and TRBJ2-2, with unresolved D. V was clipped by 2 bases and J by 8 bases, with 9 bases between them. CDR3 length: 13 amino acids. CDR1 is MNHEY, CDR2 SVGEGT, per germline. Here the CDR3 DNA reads TGTGCCAGCAGTTACGAGCGCACTGGGGAGCTGTTTTTT. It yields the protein CASSYERTGELFF.

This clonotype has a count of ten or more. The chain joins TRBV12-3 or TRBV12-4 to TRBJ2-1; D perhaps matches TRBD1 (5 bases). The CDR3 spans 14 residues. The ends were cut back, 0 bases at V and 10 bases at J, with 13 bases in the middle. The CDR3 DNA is TGTGCCAGCAGTTTAGCGCAGGACATTCAGGAGCAGTTCTTC. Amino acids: CASSLAQDIQEQFF.

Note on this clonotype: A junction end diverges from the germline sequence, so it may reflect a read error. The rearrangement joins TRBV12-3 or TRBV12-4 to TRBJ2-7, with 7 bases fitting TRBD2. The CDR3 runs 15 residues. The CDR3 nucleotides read TGTGCCATCAGACCCCAGCTAGCGGTCTCCTACGAGCAGTATTTC. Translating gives CAIRPQLAVSYEQYF.

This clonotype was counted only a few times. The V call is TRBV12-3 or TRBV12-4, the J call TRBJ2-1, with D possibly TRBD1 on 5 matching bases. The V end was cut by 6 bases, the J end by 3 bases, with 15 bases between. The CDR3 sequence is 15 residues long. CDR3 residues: CASRSRTRNYNEQFF. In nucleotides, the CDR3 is TGTGCCAGCAGATCCCGGACACGGAACTACAATGAGCAGTTCTTC.

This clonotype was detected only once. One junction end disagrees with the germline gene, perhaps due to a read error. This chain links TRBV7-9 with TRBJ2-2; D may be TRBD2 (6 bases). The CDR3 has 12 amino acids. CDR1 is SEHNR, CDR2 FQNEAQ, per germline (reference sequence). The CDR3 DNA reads TGTGCCAGCAGCCTCAACCACGGGGGGCTGTTTTTT. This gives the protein CASSLNHGGLFF.

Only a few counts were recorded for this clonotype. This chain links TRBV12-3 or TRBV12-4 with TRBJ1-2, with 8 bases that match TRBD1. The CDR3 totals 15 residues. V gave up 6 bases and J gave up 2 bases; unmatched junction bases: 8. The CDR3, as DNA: TGTGCCAGCAGCGGACAGGGTAGAGGGAACTATGGCTACACCTTC. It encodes CASSGQGRGNYGYTF.